What follows are 29 T cell receptor beta chains derived from one specimen sequenced in a study of blood T cell repertoires in COVID-19. Repertoires were generated with immunoSEQ multiplex PCR, while TCRdb's copy carries only in-frame clones and drops some. Of some 160,000 clones in the sample, roughly 80% were seen once. The sample comprised peripheral blood. Every receptor here comes from a woman older than 75 with acute or convalescent COVID-19.

The chain joins TRBV28 to TRBJ2-1; 10 bases fit TRBD2. V shed 2 bases and J 4 bases; nucleotides not matched to a gene: 11. This CDR3 spans 18 amino acids. CDR1 and CDR2 from the germline V gene are MDHEN and SYDVKM. This CDR3 reads CASSLQGMVAGGYNEQFF. As DNA, the CDR3 is TGTGCCAGCAGTTTACAAGGGATGGTAGCGGGAGGATACAATGAGCAGTTCTTC.

The chain has TRBV5-1 and TRBJ1-6, with 8 bases lining up with TRBD1. The CDR3 is 14 amino acids. The V gene's germline CDR1 is SGHRS and CDR2 YFSETQ. J was trimmed by 9 bases and V by 4 bases; bases with no gene match: 6. In DNA, the CDR3 is TGCGCCAGCAGCCCAGGGGGCGGAGGTTCACCCCTCCACTTT. This codes for CASSPGGGGSPLHF.

The V gene is TRBV2, the J gene TRBJ2-7, with D maybe TRBD1 (6 bases). This CDR3 has 12 residues. V was trimmed by 5 bases and J by 3 bases, leaving 8 bases between them. CDR1 and CDR2 (germline): SNHLY, FYNNEI. Here the CDR3 reads CASSQTGYEQYF. For the CDR3, the DNA is TGTGCCAGCAGTCAGACAGGCTACGAGCAGTACTTC.

This chain connects TRBV2 to TRBJ2-7; 9 positions agree with TRBD2. J gave up 4 bases and V 5 bases, and 3 bases lay outside the gene matches. In germline, CDR1 is SNHLY, CDR2 FYNNEI. The CDR3 length is 13 residues. CDR3 DNA sequence: TGTGCCAGCAGTAGACTAGCGGATTACGAGCAGTACTTC. Amino acids: CASSRLADYEQYF.

Written as DNA, the CDR3 is TGCAGCGTTGTGGGGGGGCTTACCGGGGAGCTGTTTTTT. Its protein product is CSVVGGLTGELFF. The rearrangement uses TRBV29-1 and TRBJ2-2, with D perhaps matching TRBD2 (7 bases). Germline values: CDR1 SQVTM, CDR2 ANQGSEA. This CDR3 contains 13 residues. With 4 bases removed from V and 5 bases from J, the gap between germline ends came to 11 bases.

V is TRBV27 and J is TRBJ1-6, with D possibly matching TRBD1 (6 bases). V lost 4 bases and J 7 bases, leaving 8 bases between the germline ends. CDR1 and CDR2 (germline): MNHEY, SMNVEV (reference sequence). CDR3 size: 13 residues. CDR3 DNA: TGTGCCAGCAGTTCCACAGGGAATTCACCCCTCCACTTT. It encodes CASSSTGNSPLHF.

V usage is TRBV30 and J usage is TRBJ1-2; 7 bases fit TRBD1. The V segment lost 2 bases and the J segment 7 bases; nucleotides outside the gene matches: 7. CDR1 and CDR2 (germline): GTSNPN, SVGIG (reference sequence). The CDR3 has 13 residues. DNA for the CDR3: TGTGCCTGGAGTTCCACAGGGGCGGCTGGCTACACCTTC. This codes for CAWSSTGAAGYTF.

V and J are TRBV5-4 and TRBJ1-1, with 7 bases matching TRBD1. The CDR3 is 15 amino acids. Germline CDR1 SGHNT, CDR2 YYREEE (reference sequence). V gave up 1 base and J gave up 1 base; unmatched junction bases: 4. CDR3: CASSLNRGPNTEAFF. CDR3 DNA: TGTGCCAGCAGCTTGAACAGGGGACCGAACACTGAAGCTTTCTTT.

CDR3 protein: CASRTGGSYNEQFF. The CDR3 nucleotides are TGTGCCAGCAGGACAGGGGGCTCCTACAATGAGCAGTTCTTC. The rearrangement joins TRBV28 to TRBJ2-1, with 9 bases that match TRBD1. The CDR3 contains 14 residues. Germline CDR1 MDHEN, CDR2 SYDVKM. V gave up 6 bases and J gave up 0 bases; unmatched junction bases: 0.

The gene calls are TRBV19 and TRBJ2-7; D ambiguous. Germline CDR1 is LNHDA and CDR2 is SQIVND (reference sequence). V lost 2 bases and J lost 8, with 19 bases in between. The CDR3 is made up of 15 amino acids. CDR3 sequence reads: CASSISGQLPGKQYF. CDR3 in DNA: TGTGCCAGTAGTATATCGGGTCAGCTACCTGGCAAGCAGTACTTC.

The V and J genes are TRBV19 and TRBJ1-5; 7 bases line up with TRBD1. The J segment lost 6 bases and the V segment lost 8 bases, leaving 13 bases of the junction unmatched. The CDR3 has 15 residues. The germline V gene has CDR1 LNHDA and CDR2 SQIVND (reference sequence). The DNA for the CDR3 is TGTGCCAGTGCTCTGAGACAGGGAGGCGGTCAGCCCCAGCATTTT. Its protein product is CASALRQGGGQPQHF. The full variable domain, completed using reference TRBV19 and TRBJ1-5, is DGGITQSPKYLFRKEGQNVTLSCEQNLNHDAMYWYRQDPGQGLRLIYYSQIVNDFQKGDIAEGYSVSREKKESFPLTVTSAQKNPTAFYLCASALRQGGGQPQHFGDGTRLSIL.

This clone was detected once. The chain uses TRBV6-5 and TRBJ2-5; D unclear. Germline loops: CDR1 MNHEY, CDR2 SVGAGI. CDR3 length: 15 residues. V gave up 0 bases and J gave up 2 bases, with 10 bases separating them. The chain's CDR3 is CASSYSWARQETQYF. The CDR3, as DNA: TGTGCCAGCAGTTACTCGTGGGCCAGACAAGAGACCCAGTACTTC.

The chain has TRBV6-2 or TRBV6-3 and TRBJ1-6; D is uncertain. Germline values: CDR1 MNHEY, CDR2 SVGEGT. V gave up 2 bases and J gave up 10 bases, with 9 bases separating them. This CDR3 spans 13 amino acids. The CDR3 DNA is TGTGCCAGCAGTTACACGGGGTTCTCACCCCTCCACTTT. It codes for CASSYTGFSPLHF.

The rearrangement uses TRBV12-5 and TRBJ2-4; TRBD1 is a possible D gene (5 bases). This CDR3 is 15 amino acids long. Trimming removed 5 bases at V and 0 bases at J, with 11 bases between. Germline V CDR1 and CDR2: LGHNT, FRNRAP. CDR3 residues: CASGLTGLAKNIQYF. CDR3 nucleotides: TGTGCTAGTGGTCTAACAGGCCTAGCCAAAAACATTCAGTACTTC.

This sequence joins TRBV29-1 and TRBJ2-1; TRBD2 is a possible D gene (6 bases). Trimming shortened V by 2 bases and J by 12 bases, and 20 bases separated the two germline ends. Germline CDR1 reads SQVTM; CDR2 reads ANQGSEA. This CDR3 spans 14 amino acids. As DNA, the CDR3 is TGCAGCGTTGAATCCCTCGGACGGGCCGGGGGGCAGTTCTTC. Its protein is CSVESLGRAGGQFF.

This chain uses TRBV7-2 with TRBJ1-1; TRBD1 is a possible D gene (5 bases). The CDR3 loop spans 13 amino acids. Germline V gives CDR1 SGHTA, CDR2 FQGNSA. Trimming took off 4 bases at V and 1 base at J, with 7 bases between the two ends. The CDR3 protein is CASSSGQNTEAFF. The DNA for the CDR3 is TGTGCCAGCAGCTCAGGACAGAACACTGAAGCTTTCTTT. Full variable domain (outside the CDR3, taken from reference TRBV7-2 and TRBJ1-1): GAGVSQSPSNKVTEKGKDVELRCDPISGHTALYWYRQSLGQGLEFLIYFQGNSAPDKSGLPSDRFSAERTGGSVSTLTIQRTQQEDSAVYLCASSSGQNTEAFFGQGTRLTVV.

The sample holds one count of this clone. The genes are TRBV29-1 and TRBJ1-1; 7 bases are shared with TRBD1. The CDR3 sequence is 14 residues long. CDR1 and CDR2 from the germline V gene are SQVTM and ANQGSEA. With 2 bases clipped from V and 1 base from J, the junction kept 4 bases outside the gene matches. This CDR3 is CSVEWGTANTEAFF. DNA of the CDR3: TGCAGCGTTGAATGGGGGACAGCGAACACTGAAGCTTTCTTT. Variable domain in full (rest from reference TRBV29-1 and TRBJ1-1): SAVISQKPSRDICQRGTSLTIQCQVDSQVTMMFWYRQQPGQSLTLIATANQGSEATYESGFVIDKFPISRPNLTFSTLTVSNMSPEDSSIYLCSVEWGTANTEAFFGQGTRLTVV.

The gene calls are TRBV4-1 and TRBJ1-3, with TRBD1 matching 7 bases. With V trimmed by 1 base and J by 0 bases, 9 bases remained unmatched. The CDR3 totals 18 residues. Germline CDR1 is MGHRA and CDR2 is YSYEKL. In nucleotides, the CDR3 is TGCGCCAGCAGCCAAGGCACGACAGGGTCGAGCTCTGGAAACACCATATATTTT. Protein: CASSQGTTGSSSGNTIYF.

The rearrangement uses TRBV19 and TRBJ2-5, with a weak D call TRBD2 (6 bases). Trimming took off 6 bases at V and 2 bases at J, with 13 bases between the two ends. CDR1 and CDR2 (germline): LNHDA, SQIVND (reference sequence). The CDR3 loop spans 14 amino acids. The CDR3 DNA reads TGTGCCAGTAGCCCAAGGCGGGGTCAAGAGACCCAGTACTTC. Its protein is CASSPRRGQETQYF.

The CDR3 DNA is TGTGCCAGCAGCTTGGTTCCAGCAGGGGGCGCGAAAGAGCAGTACTTC. It codes for CASSLVPAGGAKEQYF. This chain joins TRBV5-6 and TRBJ2-7; 8 nucleotides agree with TRBD1. Looked up from germline, CDR1 is SGHDT and CDR2 is YYEEEE. The CDR3 runs 16 residues. The V segment lost 0 bases and the J segment 7 bases; nucleotides outside the gene matches: 12.

V is TRBV21-1 and J is TRBJ1-1. TRBV21-1 is termed a pseudogene. This CDR3 spans 14 amino acids. CDR3 region: CASSKGGGKPEAFF. CDR3 sequence (DNA): TGTGCCAGCAGCAAAGGGGGAGGGAAGCCTGAAGCTTTCTTT.

The J gene is TRBJ2-7, the V gene TRBV18; TRBD1 agrees at 7 bases. After removal of 0 bases from V and 2 bases from J, the junction contained 4 bases not matched to a gene. Germline CDR1 is KGHSH and CDR2 is LQKENI. The CDR3 sequence is 15 residues long. The CDR3 sequence: CASSPPAQGAYEQYF. The CDR3 DNA reads as TGTGCCAGCTCACCACCAGCCCAGGGGGCCTACGAGCAGTACTTC.

The CDR3 here is CASSNQGGKNIQYF. The CDR3 DNA sequence: TGTGCCAGCAGTAACCAAGGAGGCAAAAACATTCAGTACTTC. The J gene is TRBJ2-4, the V gene TRBV6-5, with D tentatively TRBD2 (5 bases). Germline CDR1 MNHEY, CDR2 SVGAGI. Trimming pared 5 bases from V and 3 bases from J, leaving 11 bases between. The CDR3 length is 14 residues.

The V call is TRBV4-1, the J call TRBJ1-2; TRBD1 matches at 8 bases. Looked up from germline, CDR1 is MGHRA and CDR2 is YSYEKL. The CDR3 is 16 amino acids. The V gene end was trimmed by 4 bases and the J gene end by 3 bases; junction bases not matched to a gene: 10. This CDR3 reads CASSRTPGQEDYGYTF. The CDR3 nucleotides are TGCGCCAGCAGCCGAACTCCGGGACAGGAAGACTATGGCTACACCTTC.

This rearrangement joins TRBV7-9 to TRBJ2-1; 11 nucleotides line up with TRBD2. This CDR3 region has 14 residues. Losses at the gene ends were 2 bases for V and 8 bases for J; bases not matched to a gene: 2. Germline CDR1 reads SEHNR; CDR2 reads FQNEAQ (reference sequence). The CDR3 DNA reads TGTGCCAGCAGCTTACTAGCGGGGGGTGATGAGCAGTTCTTC. This sequence encodes CASSLLAGGDEQFF.

The CDR3 is CASSKGANQPQHF. CDR3 bases: TGTGCCAGCAGCAAAGGGGCGAATCAGCCCCAGCATTTT. The rearrangement joins TRBV21-1 to TRBJ1-5; the table's D call TRBD1 went unverified against the DNA. TRBV21-1 corresponds to a pseudogene. This CDR3 region has 13 residues.

The genes are TRBV10-3 and TRBJ1-1, with D unresolved. The germline CDR1 and CDR2 sequences are ENHRY and SYGVKD. Trimming removed 2 bases from V and 4 bases from J, with 11 bases in between. The CDR3 has 14 amino acids. The CDR3 sequence is CAISETEESTEAFF. In nucleotides, the CDR3 is TGTGCCATCAGTGAGACAGAAGAGTCCACTGAAGCTTTCTTT.

This clone was found a few times. This chain joins TRBV10-2 and TRBJ2-5, with TRBD2 matching over 13 bases. The V gene's germline CDR1 is WSHSY and CDR2 SAAADI. CDR3 size: 16 residues. J lost 3 bases, V lost 11 bases, and 12 bases had no gene match. The CDR3 reads CAATTGTSGAEETQYF. CDR3 in DNA: TGCGCCGCAACGACCGGGACTAGCGGGGCCGAAGAGACCCAGTACTTC.

The chain is built from TRBV4-1 and TRBJ2-5; a weak D match, TRBD2 (6 bases). V was shortened by 5 bases and J by 5 bases, with 21 bases between the two germline ends. CDR3 length equals 16 residues. From germline, CDR1 is MGHRA and CDR2 YSYEKL. CDR3 residues: CASSLSVGLASETQYF. DNA for the CDR3: TGCGCCAGCAGCTTAAGTGTCGGTCTAGCGTCGGAGACCCAGTACTTC.